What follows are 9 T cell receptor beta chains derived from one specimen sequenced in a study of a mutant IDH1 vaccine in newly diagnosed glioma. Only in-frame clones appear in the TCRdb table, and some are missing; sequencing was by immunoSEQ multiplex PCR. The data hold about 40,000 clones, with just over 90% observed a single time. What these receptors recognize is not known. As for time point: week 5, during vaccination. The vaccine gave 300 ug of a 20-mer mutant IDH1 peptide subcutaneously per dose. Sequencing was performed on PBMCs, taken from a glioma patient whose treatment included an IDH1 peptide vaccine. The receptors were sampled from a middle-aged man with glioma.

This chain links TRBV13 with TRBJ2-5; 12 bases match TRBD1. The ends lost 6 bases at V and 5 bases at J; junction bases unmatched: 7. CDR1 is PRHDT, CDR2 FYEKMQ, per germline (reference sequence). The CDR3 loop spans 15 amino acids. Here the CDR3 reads CASRDRDRGRETQYF. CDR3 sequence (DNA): TGTGCCAGCAGAGACCGGGACAGGGGGCGCGAGACCCAGTACTTC.

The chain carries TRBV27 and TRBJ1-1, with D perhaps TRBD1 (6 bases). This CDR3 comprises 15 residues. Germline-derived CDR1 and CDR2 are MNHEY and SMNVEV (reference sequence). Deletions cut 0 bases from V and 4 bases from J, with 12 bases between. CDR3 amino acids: CASSLSPGAPTEAFF. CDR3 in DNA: TGTGCCAGCAGTTTATCCCCGGGGGCGCCCACTGAAGCTTTCTTT.

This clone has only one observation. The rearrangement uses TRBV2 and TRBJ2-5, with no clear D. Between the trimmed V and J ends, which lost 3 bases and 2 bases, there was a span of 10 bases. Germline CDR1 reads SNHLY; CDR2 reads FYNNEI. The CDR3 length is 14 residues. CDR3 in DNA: TGTGCCAGCAGTGATCAACAGACTCAAGAGACCCAGTACTTC. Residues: CASSDQQTQETQYF.

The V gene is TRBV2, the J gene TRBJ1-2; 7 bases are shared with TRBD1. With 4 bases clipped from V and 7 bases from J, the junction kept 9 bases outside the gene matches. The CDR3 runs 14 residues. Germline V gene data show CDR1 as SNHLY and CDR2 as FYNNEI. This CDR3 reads CASSGRQGGGGYTF. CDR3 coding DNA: TGTGCCAGCAGTGGTCGGCAGGGGGGGGGTGGCTACACCTTC.

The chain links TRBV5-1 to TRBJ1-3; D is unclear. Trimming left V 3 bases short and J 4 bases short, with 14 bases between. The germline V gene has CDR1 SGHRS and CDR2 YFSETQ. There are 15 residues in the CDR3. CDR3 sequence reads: CASSWEGSGGNTIYF. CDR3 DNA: TGCGCCAGCAGCTGGGAGGGATCGGGAGGAAACACCATATATTTT.

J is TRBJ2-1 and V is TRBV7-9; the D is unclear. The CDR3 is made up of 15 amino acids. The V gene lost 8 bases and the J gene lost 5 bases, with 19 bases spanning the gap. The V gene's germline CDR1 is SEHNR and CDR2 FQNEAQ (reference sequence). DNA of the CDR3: TGTGCCAGCCCCCCGAAGGGCAGGAATAACAATGAGCAGTTCTTC. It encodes CASPPKGRNNNEQFF.

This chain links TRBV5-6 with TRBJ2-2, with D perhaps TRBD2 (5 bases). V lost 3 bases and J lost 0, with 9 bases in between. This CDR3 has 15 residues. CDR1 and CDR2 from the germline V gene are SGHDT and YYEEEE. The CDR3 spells CASSSQRSNTGELFF. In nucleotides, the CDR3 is TGTGCCAGCAGCTCCCAGCGGTCGAACACCGGGGAGCTGTTTTTT.

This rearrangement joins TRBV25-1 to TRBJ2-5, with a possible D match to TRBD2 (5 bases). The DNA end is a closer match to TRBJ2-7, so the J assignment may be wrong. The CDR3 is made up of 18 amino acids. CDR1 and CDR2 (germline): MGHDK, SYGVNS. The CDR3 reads CASSEPSARARSPYEQYF. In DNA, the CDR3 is TGTGCCAGCAGTGAACCCTCGGCGAGGGCCCGAAGCCCCTACGAGCAGTACTTC.

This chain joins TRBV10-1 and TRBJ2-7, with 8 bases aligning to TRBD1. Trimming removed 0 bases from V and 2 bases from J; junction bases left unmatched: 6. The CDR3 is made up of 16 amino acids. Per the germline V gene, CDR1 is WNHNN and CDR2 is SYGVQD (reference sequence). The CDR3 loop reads CASSESGQGRPYEQYF. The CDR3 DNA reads TGCGCCAGCAGTGAGTCTGGACAGGGAAGGCCCTACGAGCAGTACTTC.